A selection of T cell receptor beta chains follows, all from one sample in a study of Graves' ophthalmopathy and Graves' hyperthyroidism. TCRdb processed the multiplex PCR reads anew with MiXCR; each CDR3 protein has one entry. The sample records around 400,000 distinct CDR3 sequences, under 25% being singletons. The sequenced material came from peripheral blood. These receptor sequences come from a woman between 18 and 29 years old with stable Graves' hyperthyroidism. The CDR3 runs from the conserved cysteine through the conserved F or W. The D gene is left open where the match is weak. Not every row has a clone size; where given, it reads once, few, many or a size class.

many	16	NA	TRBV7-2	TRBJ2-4	CASSLAGLIAKNIQYF	TGTGCCAGCAGCTTAGCCGGCCTAATAGCCAAAAACATTCAGTACTTC
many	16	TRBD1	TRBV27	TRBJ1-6	CASSSGGGQGISPLHF	TGTGCCAGCAGTTCGGGGGGGGGACAGGGCATCTCACCCCTCCACTTT
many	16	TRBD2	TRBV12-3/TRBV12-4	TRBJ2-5	CASSLIGGRTSETQYF	TGTGCCAGCAGTTTAATAGGCGGGAGGACGTCAGAGACCCAGTACTTC
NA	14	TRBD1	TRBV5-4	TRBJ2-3	CASSLRGRTDTQYF	TGTGCCAGCAGCTTGAGGGGGCGCACAGATACGCAGTATTTT
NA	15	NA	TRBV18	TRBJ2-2	CASSPRQKNTGELFF	TGTGCCAGCTCACCGAGACAGAAGAACACCGGGGAGCTGTTTTTT
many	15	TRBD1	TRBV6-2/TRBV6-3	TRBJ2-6	CASSSQGVGANVLTF	TGTGCCAGCAGTTCACAGGGGGTTGGGGCCAACGTCCTGACTTTC
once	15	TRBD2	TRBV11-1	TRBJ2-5	CASSRTSGGQETQYF	TGTGCCAGCAGCCGGACTAGCGGGGGGCAAGAGACCCAGTACTTC
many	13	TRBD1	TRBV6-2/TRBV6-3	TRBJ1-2	CASRYYDRAGYTF	TGTGCCAGCAGATATTATGACAGGGCTGGCTACACCTTC
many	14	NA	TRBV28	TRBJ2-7	CASSFPGKIYEQYF	TGTGCCAGCAGTTTTCCGGGAAAAATCTACGAGCAGTACTTC
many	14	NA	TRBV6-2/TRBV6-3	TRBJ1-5	CASSYWGSNQPQHF	TGTGCCAGCAGTTACTGGGGGAGCAATCAGCCCCAGCATTTT
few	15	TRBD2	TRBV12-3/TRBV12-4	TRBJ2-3	CASSQIGTTTDTQYF	TGTGCCAGCAGTCAAATAGGGACTACCACAGATACGCAGTATTTT
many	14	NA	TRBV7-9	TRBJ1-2	CASSLEMGHYGYTF	TGTGCCAGCAGCTTAGAAATGGGGCACTATGGCTACACCTTC
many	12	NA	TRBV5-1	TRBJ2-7	CATTRFGDEQYF	TGCGCAACAACACGGTTTGGCGACGAGCAGTACTTC
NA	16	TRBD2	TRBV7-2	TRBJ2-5	CASSLGQRGGQETQYF	TGTGCCAGCAGCTTAGGGCAGCGGGGGGGCCAAGAGACCCAGTACTTC
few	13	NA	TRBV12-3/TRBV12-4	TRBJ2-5	CASSSRTQETQYF	TGTGCCAGCAGTTCTCGCACACAAGAGACCCAGTACTTC
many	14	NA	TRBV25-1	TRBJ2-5	CASQSGRADETQYF	TGTGCCAGTCAGAGCGGGCGGGCGGATGAGACCCAGTACTTC
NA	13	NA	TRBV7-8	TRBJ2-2	CASSFRVFRELFF	TGTGCCAGCAGCTTCAGGGTATTCAGGGAGCTGTTTTTT
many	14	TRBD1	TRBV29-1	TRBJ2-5	CSVAETGARETQYF	TGCAGCGTTGCCGAAACAGGGGCTAGAGAGACCCAGTACTTC
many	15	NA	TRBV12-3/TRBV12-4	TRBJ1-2	CASSSFGGIVDGYTF	TGTGCCAGCAGTTCCTTCGGGGGGATAGTGGATGGCTACACCTTC
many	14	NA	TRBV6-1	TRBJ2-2	CASREQWRTGELFF	TGTGCCAGCAGAGAACAATGGAGGACCGGGGAGCTGTTTTTT
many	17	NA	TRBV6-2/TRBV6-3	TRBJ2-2	CASTYPHGGVNTGELFF	TGTGCCAGCACCTACCCCCATGGCGGGGTGAACACCGGGGAGCTGTTTTTT
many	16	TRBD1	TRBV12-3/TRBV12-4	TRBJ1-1	CASRQRQGAPNTEAFF	TGTGCCAGCAGACAGAGACAGGGGGCCCCGAACACTGAAGCTTTCTTT
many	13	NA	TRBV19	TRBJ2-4	CASSLRDQNIQYF	TGTGCCAGTAGCCTTCGGGACCAAAACATTCAGTACTTC
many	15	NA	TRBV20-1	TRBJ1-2	CSARVSVERGDGYTF	TGCAGTGCTAGAGTATCGGTGGAGCGAGGCGATGGCTACACCTTC
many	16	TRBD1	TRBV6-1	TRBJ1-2	CASSATGTGGNYGYTF	TGTGCCAGCAGTGCGACCGGGACAGGGGGAAACTATGGCTACACCTTC
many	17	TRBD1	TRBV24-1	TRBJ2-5	CATSDAGTGAFSETQYF	TGTGCCACCAGTGATGCCGGGACAGGGGCGTTTTCAGAGACCCAGTACTTC
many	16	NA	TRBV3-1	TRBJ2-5	CASSQAPRRREETQYF	TGTGCCAGCAGCCAAGCACCACGTCGACGGGAAGAGACCCAGTACTTC
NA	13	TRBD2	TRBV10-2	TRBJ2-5	CASKVAGGETQYF	TGCGCCAGCAAAGTAGCGGGAGGAGAGACCCAGTACTTC
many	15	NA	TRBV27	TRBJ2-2	CASSLWQGLTGELFF	TGTGCCAGCAGTTTATGGCAGGGCCTCACCGGGGAGCTGTTTTTT
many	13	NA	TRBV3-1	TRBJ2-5	CASSAQLQETQYF	TGTGCCAGCAGCGCACAGCTACAAGAGACCCAGTACTTC
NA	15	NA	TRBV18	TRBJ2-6	CASSPRDSGANVLTF	TGTGCCAGCTCGCCCCGGGACTCTGGGGCCAACGTCCTGACTTTC
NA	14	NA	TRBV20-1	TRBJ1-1	CSARSLYGGVEAFF	TGCAGTGCTCGATCACTATACGGGGGTGTGGAAGCTTTCTTT
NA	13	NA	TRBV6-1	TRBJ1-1	CASSVGDRTEAFF	TGTGCCAGCAGTGTGGGAGATCGCACTGAAGCTTTCTTT
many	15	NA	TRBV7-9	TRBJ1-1	CASSFFAGAETEAFF	TGTGCCAGCAGCTTTTTTGCGGGGGCGGAAACTGAAGCTTTCTTT
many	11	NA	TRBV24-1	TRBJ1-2	CATSGFHGYTF	TGTGCCACCAGTGGTTTCCATGGCTACACCTTC
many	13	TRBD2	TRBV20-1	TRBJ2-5	CSATTSGQETQYF	TGCAGTGCAACAACTAGCGGCCAAGAGACCCAGTACTTC
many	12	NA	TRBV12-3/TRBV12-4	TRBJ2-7	CASSFLGYEQYF	TGTGCCAGCAGTTTTCTGGGCTACGAGCAGTACTTC
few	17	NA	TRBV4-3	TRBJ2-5	CASSQGGRERRQETQYF	TGCGCCAGCAGCCAAGGGGGCCGGGAGAGACGCCAAGAGACCCAGTACTTC
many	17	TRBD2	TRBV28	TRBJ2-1	CASSPYLGRAPYNEQFF	TGTGCCAGCAGTCCATACCTCGGGAGGGCCCCCTACAATGAGCAGTTCTTC
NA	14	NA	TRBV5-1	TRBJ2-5	CASSLGERQETQYF	TGCGCCAGCAGCCTCGGGGAGCGACAAGAGACCCAGTACTTC
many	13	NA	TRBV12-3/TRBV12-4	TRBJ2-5	CASSLWGQETQYF	TGTGCCAGCAGTTTATGGGGGCAAGAGACCCAGTACTTC
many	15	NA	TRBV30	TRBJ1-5	CAWSAGDTNNQPQHF	TGTGCCTGGAGTGCTGGGGACACTAACAATCAGCCCCAGCATTTT
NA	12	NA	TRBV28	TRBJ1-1	CAGGALNTEAFF	TGTGCCGGAGGGGCTCTCAACACTGAAGCTTTCTTT
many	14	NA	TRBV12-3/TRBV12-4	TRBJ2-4	CASSRGDSKGIKYF	TGTGCCAGCAGTAGAGGGGATAGCAAGGGCATTAAGTACTTC
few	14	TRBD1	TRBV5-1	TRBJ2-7	CASSLEGASFEQYF	TGCGCCAGCAGCTTGGAGGGGGCAAGTTTCGAGCAGTACTTC
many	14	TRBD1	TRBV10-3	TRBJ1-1	CAISGGQGDTEAFF	TGTGCCATCAGTGGGGGACAGGGGGACACTGAAGCTTTCTTT
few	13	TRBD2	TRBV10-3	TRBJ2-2	CAIGGGLTGELFF	TGTGCCATCGGCGGGGGGCTTACCGGGGAGCTGTTTTTT
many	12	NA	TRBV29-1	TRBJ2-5	CSTGHSRETQYF	TGCAGCACGGGACACAGTCGGGAGACCCAGTACTTC
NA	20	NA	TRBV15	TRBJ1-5	CATSRERDLKTTGGIQPQHF	TGTGCTACCAGCAGAGAACGGGACCTAAAAACGACCGGTGGCATTCAGCCCCAGCATTTT
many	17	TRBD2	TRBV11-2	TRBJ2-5	CASSLVGALAGQETQYF	TGTGCCAGCAGCTTAGTCGGGGCACTAGCGGGCCAAGAGACCCAGTACTTC